The 12 T cell receptor beta chains reported below all come from one sample, sequenced in a study of T cells in Graves' hyperthyroidism and ophthalmopathy. Amplification of TCR beta CDR3 regions was performed using RNA transcripts as template. An initial round of RT-PCR targeting the TCR CDR3 relied on the HTBI primer set. Each CDR3 protein is one row after TCRdb ran MiXCR on the multiplex PCR reads. This sample has approximately 610,000 distinct CDR3 sequences, with approximately 15% found just once. Material for sequencing was blood. Every receptor here comes from a woman between 18 and 30 years old with Graves' hyperthyroidism.

This clonotype came up many times. The rearrangement joins TRBV11-2 to TRBJ2-7; 8 nucleotides agree with TRBD2. Trimming cost V 5 bases and J 3 bases; bases outside gene matches: 9. From germline, CDR1 is SGHAT and CDR2 FQNNGV. CDR3 length: 15 amino acids. In DNA form, the CDR3 reads TGTGCCAGCAGCCCGCCGACTAGCGCTTACTACGAGCAGTACTTC. Protein: CASSPPTSAYYEQYF.

The table lists this clonotype with many counts. CDR3 residues: CAISGGQSGQPYEQYF. The CDR3 nucleotides read TGTGCCATCAGTGGGGGACAGAGCGGACAACCTTACGAGCAGTACTTC. The chain is built from TRBV10-3 and TRBJ2-7, with 7 bases lining up with TRBD1. The germline V gene encodes CDR1 ENHRY and CDR2 SYGVKD. The ends lost 4 bases at V and 4 bases at J; junction bases unmatched: 13. The CDR3 has 16 residues.

This clonotype was seen repeatedly, ten times or more. The chain has TRBV28 and TRBJ2-1; D may be TRBD2 (6 bases). V gave up 2 bases and J gave up 0 bases, with 11 bases separating them. This CDR3 has 16 residues. Germline assignment: CDR1 MDHEN and CDR2 SYDVKM. This CDR3 is CASSLSTGDSYNEQFF. CDR3 nucleotide sequence: TGTGCCAGCAGTTTAAGTACGGGGGACTCCTACAATGAGCAGTTCTTC.

The chain uses TRBV5-1 and TRBJ1-6, with 8 bases matching TRBD1. The germline V gene has CDR1 SGHRS and CDR2 YFSETQ. V lost 4 bases to trimming and J lost 8 bases; unmatched junction nucleotides: 20. This CDR3 is built from 19 residues. The CDR3 nucleotides are TGCGCCAGCAGCCCGAAAACCTCTCTGACAGGGGAGATCTATTCACCCCTCCACTTT. It is translated as CASSPKTSLTGEIYSPLHF.

A few counts support this clonotype. The chain links TRBV19 to TRBJ2-2; 10 nucleotides match TRBD2. Germline V lookup: CDR1 LNHDA, CDR2 SQIVND (reference sequence). V gave up 5 bases and J gave up 6 bases; unmatched junction bases: 9. The CDR3 runs to 16 residues. The CDR3 coding sequence is TGTGCCAGTAGTCGAGACAGCGGGAGGGCCCCCGGGGAGCTGTTTTTT. Amino acid sequence: CASSRDSGRAPGELFF.

The table lists this clonotype with a few counts. The gene calls are TRBV10-2 and TRBJ1-6; no clear D gene. The V gene lost 3 bases and the J gene lost 6 bases, with 9 bases spanning the gap. The CDR3 runs to 14 residues. Germline V lookup: CDR1 WSHSY, CDR2 SAAADI. The CDR3 region has the DNA TGCGCCAGCAGTGACCGGAGTGGTAATTCACCCCTCCACTTT. It translates to CASSDRSGNSPLHF.

This clonotype was seen at least ten times. The rearrangement uses TRBV4-2 and TRBJ1-1; no clear D gene. Germline-derived CDR1 and CDR2 are LGHNA and YNFKEQ. The V end was cut by 2 bases, the J end by 0 bases, with 13 bases between. The CDR3 is made up of 16 amino acids. The CDR3 DNA reads TGTGCCAGCAGCCAACGCAGGACGGCGATGAACACTGAAGCTTTCTTT. It is translated as CASSQRRTAMNTEAFF.

The genes are TRBV7-9 and TRBJ2-6; D remains unclear. V was cut by 3 bases and J by 1 base, with 13 bases left in between. Germline CDR1 reads SEHNR; CDR2 reads FQNEAQ (reference sequence). CDR3 length equals 17 residues. The CDR3 is CASSFLARSSGANVLTF. CDR3 sequence (DNA): TGTGCCAGCAGCTTTCTCGCTAGATCTTCTGGGGCCAACGTCCTGACTTTC.

In the case of this clonotype: Sequence at one end of the junction differs from germline and may be a read error. J is TRBJ1-1 and V is TRBV18; TRBD1 is a possible D gene (6 bases). There are 15 residues in the CDR3. CDR1 KGHSH and CDR2 LQKENI come from the germline V gene. The DNA of the CDR3 is TGTGCCAGCTCACCACGGAGGGGGTTGAACACTGAAGGTTTCTTT. This sequence encodes CASSPRRGLNTEGFF. The whole variable domain, remainder taken from reference TRBV18 and TRBJ1-1, is NAGVMQNPRHLVRRRGQEARLRCSPMKGHSHVYWYRQLPEEGLKFMVYLQKENIIDESGMPKERFSAEFPKEGPSILRIQQVVRGDSAAYFCASSPRRGLNTEGFFGQGTRLTVV.

This rearrangement joins TRBV15 to TRBJ1-2; D is perhaps TRBD1 (5 bases). The CDR3 consists of 17 residues. V lost 1 base and J 3 bases, leaving 18 bases between the germline ends. The V gene's germline CDR1 is LNHNV and CDR2 YYDKDF (reference sequence). The CDR3 protein is CATSRGGARTSYYGYTF. The CDR3 nucleotides read TGTGCCACCAGCAGAGGAGGGGCCAGGACGTCCTACTATGGCTACACCTTC.

There are a few counts of this clonotype. This sequence joins TRBV7-9 and TRBJ2-7; D gene uncertain. This CDR3 has 11 residues. V was trimmed by 4 bases and J by 7 bases, leaving 8 bases between them. The V gene's germline CDR1 is SEHNR and CDR2 FQNEAQ (reference sequence). The CDR3 bases are TGTGCCAGCAGCTCCCCCCGAGAGCAGTACTTC. Its protein is CASSSPREQYF.

This clonotype was counted ten times or more. The V call is TRBV2, the J call TRBJ2-1; unclear D gene. The CDR3 extends over 15 amino acids. Trimming took off 2 bases at V and 4 bases at J, with 12 bases between the two ends. Per germline, CDR1 SNHLY and CDR2 FYNNEI. The CDR3 loop is CASSEIGGVYNEQFF. DNA for the CDR3: TGTGCCAGCAGTGAAATCGGCGGAGTTTACAATGAGCAGTTCTTC.